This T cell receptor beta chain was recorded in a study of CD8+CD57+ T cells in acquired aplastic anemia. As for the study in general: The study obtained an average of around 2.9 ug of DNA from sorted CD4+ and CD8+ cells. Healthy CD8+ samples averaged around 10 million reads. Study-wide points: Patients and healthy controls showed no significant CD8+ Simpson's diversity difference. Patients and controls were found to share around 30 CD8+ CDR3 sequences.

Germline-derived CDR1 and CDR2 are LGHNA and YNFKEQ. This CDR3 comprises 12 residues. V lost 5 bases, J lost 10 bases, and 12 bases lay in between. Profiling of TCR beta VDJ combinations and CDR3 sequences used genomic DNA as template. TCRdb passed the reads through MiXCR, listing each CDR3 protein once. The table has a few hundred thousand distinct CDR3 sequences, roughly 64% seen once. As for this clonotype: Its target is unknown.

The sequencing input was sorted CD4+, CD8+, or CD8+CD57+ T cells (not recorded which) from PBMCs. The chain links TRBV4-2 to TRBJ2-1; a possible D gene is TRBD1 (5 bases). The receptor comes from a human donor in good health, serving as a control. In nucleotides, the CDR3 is TGTGCCAGCAGCTTGGGGCCTACCGAGCAGTTCTTC. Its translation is CASSLGPTEQFF.